This T cell receptor (beta chain) was recovered during a study of graft-versus-host responses after intestinal transplantation. The V end lost 1 base, the J end lost 6 bases, and 9 bases lay between the germline ends. The length of the CDR3 is 13 residues. Per germline, CDR1 SGHVS and CDR2 FNYEAQ. Repertoires were generated with immunoSEQ multiplex PCR, while TCRdb's copy carries only in-frame clones and drops some. The sample consists of around 100,000 clones, about 90% of them appearing once. Study results and caveats: Allografts carried high graft-versus-host to host-versus-graft clonal ratios in patients having graft-donor T cell macrochimerism.

A remark on this clone: Its specificity is unknown.

This specimen consisted of unstimulated CD4+ T cells sorted from spleen or lymph node cells, obtained before intestinal transplant. This receptor was obtained from a human donor who received an intestinal transplant. The chain has TRBV7-6 and TRBJ1-2; maybe TRBD1 (5 bases). CDR3 region: CASSLVGGDGYTF. The CDR3 coding sequence is TGTGCCAGCAGCTTAGTTGGGGGGGATGGCTACACCTTC.